This T cell receptor beta chain was recorded in a study of shared clonotypes between healthy human individuals. To note about this clone: Antigen unknown.

Study-wide points: Expectations were that clonotype sharing among donors would be affected by sequencing depth.

V lost 4 bases to trimming and J lost 4 bases, with 13 bases between them. Germline CDR1 is SGHTA and CDR2 is FQGNSA. The CDR3 extends over 14 amino acids. Libraries were prepared by immunoSEQ multiplex PCR; TCRdb keeps only in-frame clonotypes and omits some of them. The repertoire holds about 1 million clones, with 65% to 80% as singletons. The investigators split CD4+ cells into a CD45RA+ naive subset and a CD45RA-negative memory subset. Input material: memory CD4+ T cells sorted from blood. Subset here: CD45RA-negative fraction. V and J are TRBV7-2 and TRBJ1-2; D is ambiguous. The TCR sequence derives from a man aged 18 to 29 in good health. The CDR3: CASSSLVGSYGYTF. The CDR3 DNA sequence: TGTGCCAGCAGCTCACTGGTGGGGTCCTATGGCTACACCTTC.